This is a list of T cell receptor beta chains from one sample in a study of cytomegalovirus exposure and HLA in healthy donors. Method: immunoSEQ multiplex PCR; TCRdb's copy keeps in-frame clones and lacks some. The sample consists of approximately 150,000 clones, approximately 84% of them appearing once. Sequences were obtained from PBMCs. The source is a young man in good health and CMV-seropositive. The CDR3 runs from the conserved cysteine through the conserved F or W. D genes are given only for firm matches. Expanded clones are given a class, and other clones once, few, many or no size at all.

D,V,J,size,DNA,CDR3
TRBD2,TRBV2,TRBJ2-1,NA,TGTGCCAGCATGGGACTAGCGGACCCCTACAATGAGCAGTTCTTC,CASMGLADPYNEQFF
NA,TRBV10-3,TRBJ1-6,NA,TGTGCCATCAGTGGAGGCATAACCAATTCACCCCTCCACTTT,CAISGGITNSPLHF
NA,TRBV7-9,TRBJ1-1,NA,TGTGCCAGCAGCTTTGACCCGGGTGAAGCTTTCTTT,CASSFDPGEAFF
TRBD1,TRBV6-5,TRBJ1-4,NA,TGTGCCAGCAGCTACGACAGGGGGCGATCAGATGAAAAACTGTTTTTT,CASSYDRGRSDEKLFF
TRBD1,TRBV6-5,TRBJ2-3,NA,TGTGCCAGCAGTTCGACAGGGAGTAGCCGGGGTACGCAGTATTTT,CASSSTGSSRGTQYF
TRBD1,TRBV7-3,TRBJ2-3,NA,TGTGCCAGCAGCGCCCCGGGACAGGGAACAGATACGCAGTATTTT,CASSAPGQGTDTQYF
NA,TRBV29-1,TRBJ2-7,NA,TGCAGCGTTGGGAGGGGTCAAGATCGCGAGCAGTACTTC,CSVGRGQDREQYF
TRBD2,TRBV9,TRBJ2-1,once,TGTGCCAGCAGCGAGGGACTAGCGGGAAGCAATGAGCAGTTCTTC,CASSEGLAGSNEQFF
NA,TRBV29-1,TRBJ2-7,NA,TGCAGCGTTCGTAGGGGTGACGAGCAGTACTTC,CSVRRGDEQYF
NA,TRBV7-9,TRBJ2-1,NA,TGTTCCAGCAGCTTATCCGATGAGCAGTTCTTC,CSSSLSDEQFF
TRBD1,TRBV7-2,TRBJ1-2,NA,TGTGCCAGCAGCTTAGAAACAGGGGCTAACTATGGCTACACCTTC,CASSLETGANYGYTF
TRBD1,TRBV7-2,TRBJ1-5,few,TGTGCCAGCAGCACAGACAGGGCACAGCCCCAGCATTTT,CASSTDRAQPQHF
TRBD2,TRBV9,TRBJ2-3,NA,TGTGCCAGCAGCGTAGGGGTGACTAGCGGCACAGATACGCAGTATTTT,CASSVGVTSGTDTQYF
NA,TRBV7-7,TRBJ2-5,NA,TGTGCTAGCAGCCCCCATAAAGGGGCTGAGACCCAGTACTTC,CASSPHKGAETQYF
TRBD2,TRBV5-6,TRBJ2-1,NA,TGTGCCAGCAGCTTAATTCGGCCTAGCGGGAGGGGATACAATGAGCAGTTCTTC,CASSLIRPSGRGYNEQFF
TRBD1,TRBV10-3,TRBJ1-1,few,TGTGCCATCATGGGGACAGGGGGCACTGAAGCTTTCTTT,CAIMGTGGTEAFF
NA,TRBV2,TRBJ2-2,NA,TGTGCCAGCAGTGACGGACAAGCGGGCACCGGGGAGCTGTTTTTT,CASSDGQAGTGELFF
NA,TRBV20-1,TRBJ2-7,NA,TGCAGTGCTTTACAGGGCAACGAGCAGTACTTC,CSALQGNEQYF
NA,TRBV7-9,TRBJ1-1,NA,TGTGCCAGCAGCTACCGGTCGAACACTGAAGCTTTCTTT,CASSYRSNTEAFF
NA,TRBV4-1,TRBJ1-1,NA,TGCGCCAGCAGAGGGAGGGGGGGCACTGAAGCTTTCTTT,CASRGRGGTEAFF
TRBD1,TRBV19,TRBJ2-1,NA,TGTGCCAGTAGTATACGGGGGACAGGAACCTACAATGAGCAGTTCTTC,CASSIRGTGTYNEQFF
NA,TRBV11-3,TRBJ2-3,NA,TGTGCCAGCAGCTTATCCGGGAGTTGGAATACGCAGTATTTT,CASSLSGSWNTQYF
TRBD2,TRBV4-1,TRBJ2-7,NA,TGCGCCAGCAGCCAGGCGGGACTAGCGGGCTACGAGCAGTACTTC,CASSQAGLAGYEQYF
TRBD2,TRBV7-2,TRBJ2-1,once,TGTGCCAGCACTCTAGCGGCCGCCTACAATGAGCAGTTCTTC,CASTLAAAYNEQFF